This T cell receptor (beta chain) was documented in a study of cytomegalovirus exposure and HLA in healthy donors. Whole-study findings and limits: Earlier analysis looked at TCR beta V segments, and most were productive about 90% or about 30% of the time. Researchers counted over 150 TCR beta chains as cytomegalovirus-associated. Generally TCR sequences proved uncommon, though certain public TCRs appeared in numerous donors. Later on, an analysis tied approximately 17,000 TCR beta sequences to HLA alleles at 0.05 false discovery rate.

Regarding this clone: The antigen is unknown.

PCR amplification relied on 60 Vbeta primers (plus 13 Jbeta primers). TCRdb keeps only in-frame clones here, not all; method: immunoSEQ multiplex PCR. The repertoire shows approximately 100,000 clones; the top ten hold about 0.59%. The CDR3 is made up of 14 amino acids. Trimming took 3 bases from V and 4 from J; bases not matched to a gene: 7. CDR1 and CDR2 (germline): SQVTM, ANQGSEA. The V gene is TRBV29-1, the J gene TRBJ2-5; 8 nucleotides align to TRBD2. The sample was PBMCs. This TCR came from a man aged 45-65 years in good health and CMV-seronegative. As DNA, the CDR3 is TGCAGCGTTGATTCTCGGGGGGGCGGAGAGACCCAGTACTTC. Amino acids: CSVDSRGGGETQYF.